This T cell receptor (beta chain) was sequenced during a study of response to subunit inactivated influenza vaccine. This clonotype was detected a few times. CDR3 length equals 14 residues. The J segment lost 4 bases and the V segment lost 6 bases, leaving 5 bases of the junction unmatched. CDR1 is DFQATT, CDR2 SNEGSKA, per germline (reference sequence). One entry per CDR3 protein results from TCRdb running MiXCR on the RT-PCR reads. The table shows more than 550,000 distinct CDR3 sequences, with roughly 12% occurring only once. This sample also belongs to another study, concerning T cells expressing NK-cell markers. Per that paper: The authors generated TCR beta cDNA through 5'RACE template switching with UMIs. Most of the eight sequenced donors tested HCMV-seropositive; one tested seronegative. Dominant NKG2C+ clonotype frequencies of about 1.0-8% of CD8+ T cells were measured in over 5 donors.

The sample in question was PBMCs from blood, obtained on the day of vaccination. This TCR was recovered from a man aged 50-60 years who received an inactivated influenza vaccine. The chain combines TRBV20-1 with TRBJ2-3; 12 nucleotides match TRBD2. Here the CDR3 reads CSAPTSGRSDTQYF. CDR3 nucleotides: TGCAGTGCCCCAACTAGCGGGAGGTCAGATACGCAGTATTTT.